This TCR beta chain comes out of a study of T cell changes during pregnancy in multiple sclerosis. The CDR3 sequence is 11 residues long. The germline V gene encodes CDR1 DFQATT and CDR2 SNEGSKA (reference sequence). Clones were read by immunoSEQ multiplex PCR, and TCRdb kept only the in-frame ones, dropping some. The sample has fewer than 25,000 clones, more than 90% seen once. The chain combines TRBV20-1 with TRBJ2-7; the D is unclear. This TCR was recovered from a female donor in good health, enrolled as a control in a pregnancy study. Sequences were derived from CD8+ T cells from peripheral blood mononuclear cells, sampled in the third trimester of pregnancy. DNA of the CDR3: TGCTCGAGCGCTTTACTCTACGAGCAGTACTTC. Its translation: CSSALLYEQYF.